This TCR beta chain emerged from a study of T-cell reconstitution after alpha-beta-depleted transplantation in children. Overall study findings and caveats: The main origin of T-cell counts and diversity one year after transplant was newly produced T cells.

Trimming took off 7 bases at V and 8 bases at J, with 15 bases between the two ends. In germline, CDR1 is MNHEY, CDR2 SMNVEV (reference sequence). There are 13 residues in the CDR3. The sample holds a few counts of this clonotype. Its target is unknown. Molecular barcoding with unique molecular identifiers was used for the TCRbeta library. TCRdb called the PCR reads again in MiXCR, with one record for every CDR3 protein. In the table there are around 670,000 distinct CDR3 sequences, approximately 14% of which are singletons. The TCR originated in a girl aged 2 to 9 with congenital amegakaryocytic thrombocytopenia, due to receive a stem cell transplant. The specimen was PBMCs, collected before TCRalphabeta/CD19-depleted stem cell transplant. The rearrangement joins TRBV27 to TRBJ2-4; D could derive from TRBD1 or TRBD2 (5 bases each). Here the CDR3 DNA reads TGTGCCAGCACCAAAAGGTTGGGGGACATTCAGTACTTC. This gives the protein CASTKRLGDIQYF.